The clone carrying this T cell receptor (beta chain) occurred a few times. Its antigen is currently unknown. These data belong to a study of beta chain features in type 1 diabetes. The study's findings and limits: Patients' naive, central memory and Treg TCRB repertoires seemed closer to one another than those of healthy donors. Patients and controls would be equally affected if PCR favored shorter templates.

The germline V and J ends were trimmed by 0 bases and 5 bases, with 18 bases remaining between them. CDR3 length: 16 amino acids. Germline CDR1 is SGDLS and CDR2 is YYNGEE. The authors reverse transcribed all of the isolated RNA, so sequencing captured expressed TCRB transcripts. There were several million reads on average in the naive, central memory and regulatory T cell samples. Sequenced by immunoSEQ multiplex PCR; TCRdb stores in-frame clones only, minus some. The sample has 150,000 to 170,000 clones; roughly 8.1% are singletons. This receptor was obtained from a young man in good health. The rearrangement links TRBV9 to TRBJ2-7; maybe TRBD1 (6 bases). Sequenced sample: central memory CD4+ T cells from blood. DNA for the CDR3: TGTGCCAGCAGCGTAGGAGGCAGGGGAATCGTCAACGAGCAGTACTTC. It codes for CASSVGGRGIVNEQYF.